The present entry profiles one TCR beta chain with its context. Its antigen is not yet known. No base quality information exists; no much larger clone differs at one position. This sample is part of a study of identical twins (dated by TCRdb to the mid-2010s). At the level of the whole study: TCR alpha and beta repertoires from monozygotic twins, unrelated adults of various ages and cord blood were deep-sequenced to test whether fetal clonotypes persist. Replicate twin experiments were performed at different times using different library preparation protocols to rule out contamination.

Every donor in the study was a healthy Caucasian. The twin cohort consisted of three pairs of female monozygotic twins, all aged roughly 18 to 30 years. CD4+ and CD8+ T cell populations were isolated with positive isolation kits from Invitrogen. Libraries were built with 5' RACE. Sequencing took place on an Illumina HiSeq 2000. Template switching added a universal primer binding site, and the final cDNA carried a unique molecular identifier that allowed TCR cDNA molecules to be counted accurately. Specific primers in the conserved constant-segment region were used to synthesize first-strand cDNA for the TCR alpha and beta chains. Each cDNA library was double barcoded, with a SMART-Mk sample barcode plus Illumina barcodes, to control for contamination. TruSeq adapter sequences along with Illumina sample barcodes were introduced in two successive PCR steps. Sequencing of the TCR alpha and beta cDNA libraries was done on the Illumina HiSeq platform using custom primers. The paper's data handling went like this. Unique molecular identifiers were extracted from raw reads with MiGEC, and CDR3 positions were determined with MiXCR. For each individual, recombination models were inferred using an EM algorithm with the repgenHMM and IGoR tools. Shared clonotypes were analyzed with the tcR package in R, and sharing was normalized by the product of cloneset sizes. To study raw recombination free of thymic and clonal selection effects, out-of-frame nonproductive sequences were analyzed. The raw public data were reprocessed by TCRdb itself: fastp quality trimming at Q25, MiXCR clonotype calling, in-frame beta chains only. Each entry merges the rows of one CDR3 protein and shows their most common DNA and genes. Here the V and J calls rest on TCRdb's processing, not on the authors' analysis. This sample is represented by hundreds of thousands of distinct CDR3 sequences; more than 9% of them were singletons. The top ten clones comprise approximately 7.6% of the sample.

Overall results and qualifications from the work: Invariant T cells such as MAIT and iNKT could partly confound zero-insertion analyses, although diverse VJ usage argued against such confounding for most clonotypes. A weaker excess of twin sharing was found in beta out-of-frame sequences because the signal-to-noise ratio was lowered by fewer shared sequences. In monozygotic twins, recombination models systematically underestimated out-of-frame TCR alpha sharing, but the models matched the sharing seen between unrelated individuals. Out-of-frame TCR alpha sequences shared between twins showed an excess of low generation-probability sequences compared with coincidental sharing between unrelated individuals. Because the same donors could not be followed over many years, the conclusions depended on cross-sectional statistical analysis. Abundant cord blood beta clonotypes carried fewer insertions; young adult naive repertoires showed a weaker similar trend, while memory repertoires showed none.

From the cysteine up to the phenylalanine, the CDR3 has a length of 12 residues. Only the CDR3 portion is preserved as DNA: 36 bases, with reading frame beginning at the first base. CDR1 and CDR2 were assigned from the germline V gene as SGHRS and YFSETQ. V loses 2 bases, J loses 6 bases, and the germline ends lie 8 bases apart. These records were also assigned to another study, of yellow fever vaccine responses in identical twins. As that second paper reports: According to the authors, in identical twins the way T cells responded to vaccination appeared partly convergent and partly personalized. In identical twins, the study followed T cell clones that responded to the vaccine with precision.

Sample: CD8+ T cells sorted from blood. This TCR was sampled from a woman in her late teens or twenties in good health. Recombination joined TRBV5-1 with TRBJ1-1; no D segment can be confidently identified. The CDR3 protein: CASSFYGPEAFF. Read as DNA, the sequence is TGCGCCAGCAGCTTCTACGGCCCTGAAGCTTTCTTT.